These 17 T cell receptor beta chains originate from one sample sequenced in a study of CD8+CD57+ T cells in acquired aplastic anemia. An expansion of CD8+CD57+ cells by flow cytometry had been shown in patients chosen for sequencing. According to the study, genomic DNA was the template for TCR beta VDJ and CDR3 profiling. A single record per CDR3 protein comes from TCRdb applying MiXCR to the reads. The repertoire includes tens of thousands of distinct CDR3 sequences, roughly 72% of them detected once, and approximately 80% sits in the top ten. Sequenced: sorted CD4+, CD8+, or CD8+CD57+ T cells (not recorded which) from PBMCs. The source is a human donor with aplastic anemia.

The V call is TRBV4-1, the J call TRBJ2-7; D remains ambiguous. Trimming took off 3 bases at V and 2 bases at J, with 14 bases between the two ends. The CDR3 has 15 amino acids. In germline, CDR1 is MGHRA, CDR2 YSYEKL. The CDR3 coding sequence is TGCGCCAGCAGCCACCCTCCTGGACGGACCTACGAGCAGTACTTC. It yields the protein CASSHPPGRTYEQYF.

The chain is built from TRBV20-1 and TRBJ2-1; 7 nucleotides line up with TRBD2. Germline CDR1 is DFQATT and CDR2 is SNEGSKA (reference sequence). Unmatched junction bases numbered 5, after V lost 3 bases and J lost 3 bases. The CDR3 loop spans 14 amino acids. The CDR3 is CSASLGGSYNEQFF. The CDR3 nucleotides read TGCAGTGCTAGCCTGGGCGGGAGCTACAATGAGCAGTTCTTC.

The rearrangement uses TRBV10-3 and TRBJ1-5, with D possibly TRBD1 on 5 matching bases. CDR1 and CDR2 (germline): ENHRY, SYGVKD. V lost 6 bases to trimming and J lost 0 bases, with 12 bases between them. This CDR3 is built from 15 residues. The CDR3 spells CAISDGAYSNQPQHF. The CDR3 DNA sequence: TGTGCCATCAGCGACGGGGCTTATAGCAATCAGCCCCAGCATTTT.

The chain carries TRBV2 and TRBJ2-5; 11 bases are a match to TRBD2. There are 16 residues in the CDR3. CDR1 is SNHLY and CDR2 is FYNNEI in the germline V gene. With V trimmed by 5 bases and J by 2 bases, 7 bases remained unmatched. CDR3 sequence reads: CASSPTSGSPQETQYF. CDR3 sequence (DNA): TGTGCCAGCAGTCCCACTAGCGGGAGTCCTCAAGAGACCCAGTACTTC.

The genes are TRBV29-1 and TRBJ2-7, with 8 bases lining up with TRBD2. This CDR3 has 12 amino acids. With V trimmed by 6 bases and J by 5 bases, 6 bases remained unmatched. CDR1 is SQVTM and CDR2 is ANQGSEA in the germline V gene. The CDR3 is CSVAGALDEQYF. CDR3 DNA sequence: TGCAGCGTAGCGGGAGCCTTGGACGAGCAGTACTTC.

The CDR3 is CAISESGAPNTEAFF. Here the CDR3 DNA reads TGTGCCATCAGTGAGTCCGGGGCACCGAACACTGAAGCTTTCTTT. The chain combines TRBV10-3 with TRBJ1-1; weak D call: TRBD1 (5 bases). This CDR3 is 15 amino acids long. Per the germline V gene, CDR1 is ENHRY and CDR2 is SYGVKD. V dropped 0 bases and J dropped 1 base, with 9 bases sitting between them.

The genes are TRBV29-1 and TRBJ1-1, with D unresolved. The CDR3 runs 13 residues. V lost 7 bases and J lost 0, with 12 bases in between. From germline, CDR1 is SQVTM and CDR2 ANQGSEA. The CDR3 is CSANSRMNTEAFF. The CDR3 DNA is TGCAGCGCAAATTCTAGAATGAACACTGAAGCTTTCTTT.

This clonotype was counted only a few times. This chain joins TRBV7-2 and TRBJ1-2; the D is unclear. Germline CDR1 is SGHTA and CDR2 is FQGNSA. V dropped 5 bases and J dropped 4 bases, with 11 bases sitting between them. The CDR3 sequence is 13 residues long. The DNA of the CDR3 is TGTGCCAGCAGCAGAGGTGCCTCCTATGGCTACACCTTC. It is translated as CASSRGASYGYTF.

The chain links TRBV2 to TRBJ1-3; 7 positions agree with TRBD1. This CDR3 spans 14 amino acids. Germline CDR1 is SNHLY and CDR2 is FYNNEI. V trimming: 7 bases; J trimming: 0 bases; junction bases outside the gene matches: 3. The CDR3 bases are TGTGCCAGCACCGGGACAGCCTCTGGAAACACCATATATTTT. Protein sequence: CASTGTASGNTIYF.

This clonotype has only one observation. The chain is built from TRBV4-1 and TRBJ2-1; 7 nucleotides agree with TRBD2. The CDR3 sequence is 15 residues long. Per germline, CDR1 MGHRA and CDR2 YSYEKL. J was trimmed by 10 bases and V by 1 base; bases with no gene match: 10. In DNA, the CDR3 is TGCGCCAGCAGCCAAGGCCGGACTAGGCCCCTGGAGCAGTTCTTC. It specifies CASSQGRTRPLEQFF.

The rearrangement uses TRBV7-6 and TRBJ2-2; 8 bases map to TRBD1. Germline CDR1 reads SGHVS; CDR2 reads FNYEAQ. This CDR3 has 15 residues. V lost 7 bases to trimming and J lost 2 bases; unmatched junction nucleotides: 6. The CDR3 reads CASTRGPRNTGELFF. The CDR3 DNA is TGTGCCAGCACCAGGGGGCCGCGTAACACCGGGGAGCTGTTTTTT.

The rearrangement joins TRBV20-1 to TRBJ2-3; 10 bases match TRBD2. CDR1 is DFQATT, CDR2 SNEGSKA, per germline (reference sequence). The junction had 13 bases not matched to a gene; V was cut back by 8 bases and J by 8 bases. The CDR3 loop spans 14 amino acids. The CDR3 DNA reads as TGCAGTACCTTTCCTAGCGGGGGACTTGGTACGCAGTATTTT. It translates to CSTFPSGGLGTQYF.

The gene calls are TRBV7-9 and TRBJ2-3; no definite D call. Between the trimmed V and J ends, which lost 5 bases and 3 bases, there was a span of 6 bases. The CDR3 totals 12 residues. CDR1 and CDR2 from the germline V gene are SEHNR and FQNEAQ (reference sequence). CDR3 DNA sequence: TGTGCCAGCAGCCTGCAGACAGATACGCAGTATTTT. Protein sequence: CASSLQTDTQYF. The complete variable domain, with remaining parts taken from reference TRBV7-9 and TRBJ2-3, reads DTGVSQNPRHKITKRGQNVTFRCDPISEHNRLYWYRQTLGQGPEFLTYFQNEAQLEKSRLLSDRFSAERPKGSFSTLEIQRTEQGDSAMYLCASSLQTDTQYFGPGTRLTVL.

V gene TRBV7-9 combines with J gene TRBJ2-3, with a tentative D call TRBD2 (6 bases). This CDR3 is built from 13 residues. Germline V CDR1 and CDR2: SEHNR, FQNEAQ (reference sequence). V lost 8 bases, J lost 1 base, and 10 bases lay in between. CDR3 in amino acids: CASEASGTDTQYF. The CDR3 nucleotides are TGTGCCAGCGAGGCTAGCGGCACAGATACGCAGTATTTT.

The CDR3 loop is CASSFGSNQPQHF. CDR3 coding DNA: TGTGCCAGCAGCTTCGGTAGCAATCAGCCCCAGCATTTT. The V gene is TRBV7-9, the J gene TRBJ1-5; D is unclear. V shed 3 bases and J shed 0 bases, with 3 bases lying between them. The CDR3 sequence is 13 residues long. CDR1 and CDR2 (germline): SEHNR, FQNEAQ (reference sequence).

V gene TRBV10-2 combines with J gene TRBJ1-2, with 9 positions matching TRBD1. CDR1 is WSHSY, CDR2 SAAADI, per germline. V gave up 2 bases and J gave up 6 bases; unmatched junction bases: 7. There are 15 residues in the CDR3. CDR3: CASSEPGRQGDGYTF. As DNA, the CDR3 is TGCGCCAGCAGTGAGCCGGGTCGACAGGGGGATGGCTACACCTTC.

As for this clonotype: The junction and the germline gene differ at one end; a read error may be behind it. The V and J genes are TRBV7-7 and TRBJ2-5, with 11 bases matching TRBD2. Germline V lookup: CDR1 SSHAT, CDR2 FNYEAQ (reference sequence). This CDR3 contains 15 residues. The CDR3 loop reads CASSRLAGGPETQYF. DNA for the CDR3: TGTGCTAGCAGCCGCCTAGCGGGAGGCCCAGAGACCCAGTACTTC.